Included here is one TCR beta chain sequence, with context. What it binds is not known. The PCR employed 60 Vbeta primers together with 13 Jbeta primers. Sequencing was performed with immunoSEQ multiplex PCR; in TCRdb, only in-frame clones are kept and a portion is missing. The sample shows about 140,000 clones, 76% of them seen only once. The data stem from a study of cytomegalovirus exposure and HLA in healthy donors. Broader study findings: The authors later linked a missense DCLRE1C variant to TCR beta V- and J-gene trimming. A later analysis reported that several of the most significant clusters appeared to be linked to common viral pathogens, among them Epstein-Barr virus.

The TCR sequence derives from a man in his forties in good health and CMV-seronegative. The sequencing input was PBMCs.

In nucleotides, the CDR3 is TGTGCCAGCAGCCCATCAGGGCCACAATGGGAGTTCTTC. Residues: CASSPSGPQWEFF. This chain connects TRBV7-9 to TRBJ2-1; TRBD1 is a possible D gene (5 bases). The CDR3 contains 13 residues. Germline loops: CDR1 SEHNR, CDR2 FQNEAQ (reference sequence). The V end was cut by 5 bases, the J end by 14 bases, with 19 bases between.